Following are 24 T cell receptor beta chains from one sample sequenced in a study of cytomegalovirus exposure and HLA in healthy donors. The PCR was carried out with 60 Vbeta primers and 13 Jbeta primers. Generated by immunoSEQ multiplex PCR, the TCRdb table keeps only in-frame clones and is missing some. This table has more than 85,000 clones, about 80% appearing once. Sequenced input: PBMCs. These receptor sequences come from a man aged 25 to 40 in good health and CMV-seronegative.

V gene TRBV6-5 combines with J gene TRBJ2-6; D possibly corresponds to TRBD1 (5 bases). The ends were cut back, 4 bases at V and 0 bases at J, with 10 bases in the middle. CDR1 and CDR2 (germline): MNHEY, SVGAGI. The length of the CDR3 is 16 residues. The CDR3 loop is CASSSQGFSGANVLTF. The CDR3 DNA sequence: TGTGCCAGCAGTTCGCAGGGATTCTCTGGGGCCAACGTCCTGACTTTC.

This chain joins TRBV28 and TRBJ1-4; D gene ambiguous. The CDR3 totals 13 residues. In germline, CDR1 is MDHEN, CDR2 SYDVKM. V shed 8 bases and J shed 7 bases, with 14 bases lying between them. CDR3 protein: CASERREAEKLFF. CDR3 bases: TGTGCCAGCGAGAGGAGGGAGGCTGAAAAACTGTTTTTT. The full variable domain, its missing parts supplied by reference TRBV28 and TRBJ1-4, is DVKVTQSSRYLVKRTGEKVFLECVQDMDHENMFWYRQDPGLGLRLIYFSYDVKMKEKGDIPEGYSVSREKKERFSLILESASTNQTSMYLCASERREAEKLFFGSGTQLSVL.

The rearrangement links TRBV7-2 to TRBJ2-2; D unclear. V shed 1 base and J shed 2 bases, with 5 bases lying between them. This CDR3 region has 14 residues. Per the germline V gene, CDR1 is SGHTA and CDR2 is FQGNSA. CDR3 sequence: CASSLVQNTGELFF. Written as DNA, the CDR3 is TGTGCCAGCAGCTTAGTACAAAACACCGGGGAGCTGTTTTTT.

A few counts support this clone. The rearrangement links TRBV4-1 to TRBJ2-3; TRBD2 aligns across 9 bases. J was trimmed by 0 bases and V by 2 bases; bases with no gene match: 3. CDR3 size: 16 residues. CDR1 is MGHRA, CDR2 YSYEKL, per germline. The CDR3: CASSQKAGGSTDTQYF. CDR3 nucleotides: TGCGCCAGCAGCCAAAAAGCGGGAGGTAGCACAGATACGCAGTATTTT.

The chain links TRBV5-1 to TRBJ2-1, with 9 bases identical to TRBD2. CDR3 length: 17 amino acids. V lost 0 bases and J lost 2; bases outside the gene matches: 6. Per germline, CDR1 SGHRS and CDR2 YFSETQ. CDR3 sequence: CASSLGAAGGPYNEQFF. The CDR3 DNA reads as TGCGCCAGCAGCTTGGGGGCGGCGGGAGGGCCCTACAATGAGCAGTTCTTC. The entire variable domain, with the rest obtained from reference TRBV5-1 and TRBJ2-1, is as follows: KAGVTQTPRYLIKTRGQQVTLSCSPISGHRSVSWYQQTPGQGLQFLFEYFSETQRNKGNFPGRFSGRQFSNSRSEMNVSTLELGDSALYLCASSLGAAGGPYNEQFFGPGTRLTVL.

V and J are TRBV5-1 and TRBJ2-7; perhaps TRBD2 as D (6 bases). Trimming pared 0 bases from V and 6 bases from J, leaving 16 bases between. Germline CDR1 SGHRS, CDR2 YFSETQ. The CDR3 length is 15 residues. The CDR3 sequence is CASSLAGGIGAEQYF. As DNA, the CDR3 is TGCGCCAGCAGCTTGGCAGGCGGGATAGGGGCCGAGCAGTACTTC.

The V gene is TRBV7-2, the J gene TRBJ2-7; 7 bases map to TRBD2. Per the germline V gene, CDR1 is SGHTA and CDR2 is FQGNSA. V shed 3 bases and J 6 bases; nucleotides not matched to a gene: 8. The CDR3 spans 14 residues. The CDR3 DNA is TGTGCCAGCAGCTTCGGCGGGAGCGCCCGCGAGCAGTACTTC. Residues: CASSFGGSAREQYF.

The chain uses TRBV19 and TRBJ1-4, with D hard to call. The germline V gene has CDR1 LNHDA and CDR2 SQIVND (reference sequence). The CDR3 covers 14 residues. V gave up 1 base and J gave up 5 bases, with 8 bases separating them. CDR3 nucleotide sequence: TGTGCCAGTAGTATAGGGAGGGCGAATGAAAAACTGTTTTTT. It yields the protein CASSIGRANEKLFF.

This sequence joins TRBV11-2 and TRBJ2-7; possible D gene TRBD2, 5 bases. The germline V gene has CDR1 SGHAT and CDR2 FQNNGV. The length of the CDR3 is 15 residues. V was pared by 5 bases and J by 5 bases, with 19 bases between. The CDR3, as DNA: TGTGCCAGCAGCCCCCCTAATAGGGAGAACGACGAGCAGTACTTC. This sequence encodes CASSPPNRENDEQYF.

The V gene is TRBV2, the J gene TRBJ2-2; 7 nucleotides match TRBD2. With 5 bases clipped from V and 1 base from J, the junction kept 13 bases outside the gene matches. This CDR3 has 18 amino acids. Germline-derived CDR1 and CDR2 are SNHLY and FYNNEI. As DNA, the CDR3 is TGTGCCAGCAGTCCTTCCCGACCTAGCGGTGGGAACACCGGGGAGCTGTTTTTT. It specifies CASSPSRPSGGNTGELFF.

The rearrangement joins TRBV6-6 to TRBJ1-4, with D maybe TRBD1 (6 bases). Trimming cost V 4 bases and J 8 bases, with 11 bases left between them. The length of the CDR3 is 13 residues. Per the germline V gene, CDR1 is MNHNY and CDR2 is SVGAGI (reference sequence). The CDR3 region is CASSFQGYEKLFF. The CDR3 nucleotides read TGTGCCAGCAGTTTCCAGGGGTACGAAAAACTGTTTTTT.

The rearrangement links TRBV7-9 to TRBJ2-3; TRBD2 is a possible D gene (6 bases). CDR3 length equals 17 residues. Germline loops: CDR1 SEHNR, CDR2 FQNEAQ (reference sequence). V was clipped by 4 bases and J by 2 bases, with 19 bases between them. The CDR3 reads CASSYGTSFSFTDTQYF. The CDR3, as DNA: TGTGCCAGCAGCTACGGGACTTCCTTTTCCTTCACAGATACGCAGTATTTT.

The rearrangement joins TRBV19 to TRBJ2-7; unclear D gene. V was shortened by 3 bases and J by 4 bases, with 13 bases between the two germline ends. Germline assignment: CDR1 LNHDA and CDR2 SQIVND (reference sequence). The CDR3 spans 14 residues. This CDR3 reads CASSISPTDYEQYF. Here the CDR3 DNA reads TGTGCCAGTAGTATTTCTCCCACAGATTACGAGCAGTACTTC.

In its sample, this clone was seen a few times. The V call is TRBV6-5, the J call TRBJ1-2, with a tentative D call TRBD1 (6 bases). CDR1 and CDR2 (germline): MNHEY, SVGAGI. CDR3 length equals 14 residues. V was clipped by 6 bases and J by 4 bases, with 15 bases between them. The CDR3 loop is CASRTPGHFYGYTF. Here the CDR3 DNA reads TGTGCCAGCAGGACTCCGGGACATTTCTATGGCTACACCTTC.

The V gene is TRBV6-5, the J gene TRBJ2-2; TRBD1 agrees at 10 bases. J lost 5 bases, V lost 0 bases, and 0 bases had no gene match. The germline V gene has CDR1 MNHEY and CDR2 SVGAGI. The length of the CDR3 is 15 residues. As DNA, the CDR3 is TGTGCCAGCAGTTACTCGGGACAGGGGACCGGGGAGCTGTTTTTT. Translating it yields CASSYSGQGTGELFF.

This chain uses TRBV7-9 with TRBJ2-4; perhaps TRBD1 as D (6 bases). Trimming shortened V by 8 bases and J by 7 bases, and 21 bases separated the two germline ends. The CDR3 has 15 amino acids. The germline V gene has CDR1 SEHNR and CDR2 FQNEAQ (reference sequence). The CDR3 reads CASADRTDLRNIQYF. Written as DNA, the CDR3 is TGTGCCAGCGCTGATCGGACAGACTTACGGAACATTCAGTACTTC.

V is TRBV4-3 and J is TRBJ2-5, with D perhaps matching TRBD2 (7 bases). V lost 0 bases and J 1 base, leaving 15 bases between the germline ends. CDR1 and CDR2 (germline): LGHNA, YSLEER. The length of the CDR3 is 17 residues. The CDR3 here is CASSQEFAGAGQETQYF. CDR3 DNA: TGCGCCAGCAGCCAAGAATTTGCGGGGGCGGGCCAAGAGACCCAGTACTTC.

The chain combines TRBV5-4 with TRBJ2-5; TRBD2 matches 11 bases. V was pared by 4 bases and J by 5 bases, with 7 bases of the junction left unmatched. Germline V gene data show CDR1 as SGHNT and CDR2 as YYREEE (reference sequence). This CDR3 is built from 15 residues. CDR3 sequence (DNA): TGTGCCAGCAGCACCCTTAGCGGGAGGGGGGAGACCCAGTACTTC. Translation gives CASSTLSGRGETQYF. The full variable domain, with the rest looked up from reference TRBV5-4 and TRBJ2-5, is ETGVTQSPTHLIKTRGQQVTLRCSSQSGHNTVSWYQQALGQGPQFIFQYYREEENGRGNFPPRFSGLQFPNYSSELNVNALELDDSALYLCASSTLSGRGETQYFGPGTRLLVL.

V and J are TRBV10-2 and TRBJ2-5, with 8 bases identical to TRBD2. The CDR3 has 17 residues. V shed 3 bases, J shed 5 bases, and the junction held 14 bases outside the gene matches. The germline V gene encodes CDR1 WSHSY and CDR2 SAAADI. This CDR3 is CASSDSRRGGLKETQYF. CDR3 DNA sequence: TGCGCCAGCAGTGATTCACGACGGGGGGGCCTGAAGGAGACCCAGTACTTC.

The rearrangement joins TRBV6-1 to TRBJ2-7; 8 nucleotides agree with TRBD1. V lost 10 bases and J lost 5; bases outside the gene matches: 13. This CDR3 has 14 residues. Germline V gene sequence: CDR1 MNHNS, CDR2 SASEGT. The CDR3 DNA sequence: TGTGCCACCTCCCAGGGACAGGAAAGTAACGAGCAGTACTTC. Amino acids: CATSQGQESNEQYF.

This sequence joins TRBV5-1 and TRBJ2-2; 9 nucleotides align to TRBD1. V gave up 4 bases and J gave up 7 bases; unmatched junction bases: 8. The CDR3 has 15 amino acids. CDR1 is SGHRS, CDR2 YFSETQ, per germline. The CDR3 is CASSIGTGQFGELFF. The CDR3 nucleotides are TGCGCCAGCAGCATCGGGACAGGGCAGTTCGGGGAGCTGTTTTTT.

This clone showed up just once. The chain employs TRBV7-2 and TRBJ1-4, with a tentative D call TRBD1 (5 bases). This CDR3 has 16 residues. V dropped 5 bases and J dropped 3 bases, with 16 bases sitting between them. Looked up from germline, CDR1 is SGHTA and CDR2 is FQGNSA. The CDR3 is CASSEGHRIANEKLFF. The CDR3 nucleotides are TGTGCCAGCAGCGAAGGACACCGGATAGCTAATGAAAAACTGTTTTTT.

The chain combines TRBV2 with TRBJ2-7, with TRBD2 matching 11 bases. CDR1 is SNHLY, CDR2 FYNNEI, per germline. With V trimmed by 6 bases and J by 6 bases, 10 bases remained unmatched. The CDR3 runs 15 residues. CDR3 region: CASSLLAGEMSEQYF. The CDR3 nucleotides read TGTGCCAGCAGCTTACTAGCGGGAGAGATGAGCGAGCAGTACTTC.

This clone was found once. The chain links TRBV18 to TRBJ1-2, with TRBD1 matching over 9 bases. V shed 2 bases, J shed 7 bases, and the junction held 14 bases outside the gene matches. This CDR3 has 17 residues. Per the germline V gene, CDR1 is KGHSH and CDR2 is LQKENI. In nucleotides, the CDR3 is TGTGCCAGCTCACCATTGATTACAGGGGGCGAGAATGGTGGCTACACCTTC. Protein: CASSPLITGGENGGYTF.